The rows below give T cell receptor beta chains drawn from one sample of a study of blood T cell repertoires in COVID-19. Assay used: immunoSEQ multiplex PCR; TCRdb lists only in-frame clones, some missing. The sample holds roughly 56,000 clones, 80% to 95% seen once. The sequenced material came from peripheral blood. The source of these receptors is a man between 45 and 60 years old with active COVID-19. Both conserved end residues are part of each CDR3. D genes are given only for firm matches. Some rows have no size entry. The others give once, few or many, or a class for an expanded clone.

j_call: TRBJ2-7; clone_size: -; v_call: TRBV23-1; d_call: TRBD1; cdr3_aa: CASRSRDRGSYEQYF
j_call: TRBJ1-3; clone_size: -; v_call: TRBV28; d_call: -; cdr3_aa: CASSQSRVWVGNTIYF
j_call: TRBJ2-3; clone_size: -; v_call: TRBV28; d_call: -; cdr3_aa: CASSMALGPDTQYF
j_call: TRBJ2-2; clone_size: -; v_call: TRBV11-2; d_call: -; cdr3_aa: CASSRSGTTNTGELFF
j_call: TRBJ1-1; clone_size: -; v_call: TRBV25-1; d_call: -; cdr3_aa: CASSDGRLEAFF
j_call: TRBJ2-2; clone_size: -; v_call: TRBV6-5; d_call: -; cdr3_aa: CASSYGGSTTGELFF
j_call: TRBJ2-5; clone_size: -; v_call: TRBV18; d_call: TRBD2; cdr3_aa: CASSPDRTSGQETQYF
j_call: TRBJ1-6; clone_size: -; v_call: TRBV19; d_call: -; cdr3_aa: CASSESSYNSPLHF
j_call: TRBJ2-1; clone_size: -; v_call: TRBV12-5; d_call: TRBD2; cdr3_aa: CASGLISGTSSYNEQFF
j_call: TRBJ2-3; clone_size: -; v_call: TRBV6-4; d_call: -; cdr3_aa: CASGPGHVDTQYF
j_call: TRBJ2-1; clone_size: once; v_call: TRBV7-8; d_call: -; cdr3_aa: CASSLGAANLNEQFF
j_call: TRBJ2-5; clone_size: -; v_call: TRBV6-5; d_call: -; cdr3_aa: CASSYPSQYF
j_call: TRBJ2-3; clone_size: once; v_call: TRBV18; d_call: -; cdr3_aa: CASSRGPDTDTQYF
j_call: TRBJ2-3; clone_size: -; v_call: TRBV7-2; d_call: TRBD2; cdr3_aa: CASSLGWRLAGLDTQYF
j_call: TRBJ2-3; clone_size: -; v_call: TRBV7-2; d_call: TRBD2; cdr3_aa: CASSLALAGGGDTQYF
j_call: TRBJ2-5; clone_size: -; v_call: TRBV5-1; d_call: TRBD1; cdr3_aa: CASSRDRVIETQYF
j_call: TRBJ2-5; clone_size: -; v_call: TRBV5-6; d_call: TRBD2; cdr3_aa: CASSGVGLGVETQYF
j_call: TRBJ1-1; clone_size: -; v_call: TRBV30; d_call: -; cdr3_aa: CAWNGLSGTEAFF
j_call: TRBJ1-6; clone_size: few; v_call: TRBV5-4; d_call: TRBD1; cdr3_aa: CASSLGIRTGADSPLHF
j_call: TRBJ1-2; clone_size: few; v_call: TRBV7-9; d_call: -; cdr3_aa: CASSFAQGSGGGYTF
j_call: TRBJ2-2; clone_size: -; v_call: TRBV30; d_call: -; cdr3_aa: CAWSAQITGELFF
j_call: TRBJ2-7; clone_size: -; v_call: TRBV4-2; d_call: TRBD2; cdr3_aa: CASSQAGTTAAYEQYF
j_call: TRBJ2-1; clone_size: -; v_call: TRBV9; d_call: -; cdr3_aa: CASTLSSRVAGEQFF
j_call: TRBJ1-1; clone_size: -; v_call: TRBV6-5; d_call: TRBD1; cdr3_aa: CASSYSIQGDTEAFF
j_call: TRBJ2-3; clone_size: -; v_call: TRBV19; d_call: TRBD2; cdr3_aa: CASRPGLAGVTDTQYF
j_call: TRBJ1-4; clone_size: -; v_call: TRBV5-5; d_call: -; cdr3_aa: CASSLDRPNEKLFF
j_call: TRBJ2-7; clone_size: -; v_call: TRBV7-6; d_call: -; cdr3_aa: CASSPTPGLGKYEQYF
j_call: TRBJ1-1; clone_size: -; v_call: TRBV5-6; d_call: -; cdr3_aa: CASSLLPSLNTEAFF
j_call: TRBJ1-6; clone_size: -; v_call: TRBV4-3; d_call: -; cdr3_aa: CASSQEGASPLHF